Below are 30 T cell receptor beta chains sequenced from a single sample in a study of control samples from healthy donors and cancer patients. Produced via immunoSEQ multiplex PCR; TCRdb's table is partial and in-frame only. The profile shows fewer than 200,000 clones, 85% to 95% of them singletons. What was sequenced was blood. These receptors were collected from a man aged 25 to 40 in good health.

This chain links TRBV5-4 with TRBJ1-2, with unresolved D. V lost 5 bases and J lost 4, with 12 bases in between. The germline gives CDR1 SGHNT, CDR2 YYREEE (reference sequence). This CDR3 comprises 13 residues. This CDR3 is CASSPDFSYGYTF. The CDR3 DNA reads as TGTGCCAGCAGTCCGGACTTTTCCTATGGCTACACCTTC. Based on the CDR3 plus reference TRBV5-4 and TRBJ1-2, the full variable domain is ETGVTQSPTHLIKTRGQQVTLRCSSQSGHNTVSWYQQALGQGPQFIFQYYREEENGRGNFPPRFSGLQFPNYSSELNVNALELDDSALYLCASSPDFSYGYTFGSGTRLTVV.

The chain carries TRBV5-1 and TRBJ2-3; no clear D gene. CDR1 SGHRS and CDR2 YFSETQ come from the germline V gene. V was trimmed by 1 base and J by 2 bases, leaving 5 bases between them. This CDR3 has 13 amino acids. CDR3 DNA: TGCGCCAGCAGCTTGCCCCCCACAGATACGCAGTATTTT. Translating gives CASSLPPTDTQYF.

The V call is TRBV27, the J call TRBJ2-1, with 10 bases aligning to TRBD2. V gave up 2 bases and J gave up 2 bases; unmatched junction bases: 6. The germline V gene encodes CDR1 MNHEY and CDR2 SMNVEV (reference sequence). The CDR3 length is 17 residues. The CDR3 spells CASSLRASGSAYNEQFF. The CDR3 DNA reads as TGTGCCAGCAGTTTACGAGCTAGCGGGAGCGCCTACAATGAGCAGTTCTTC.

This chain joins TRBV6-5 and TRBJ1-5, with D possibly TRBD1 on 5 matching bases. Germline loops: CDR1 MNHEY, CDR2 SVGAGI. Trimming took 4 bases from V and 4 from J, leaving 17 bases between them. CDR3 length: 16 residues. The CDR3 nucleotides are TGTGCCAGCAGTTCCCAGGGCCTGATAGGGAATCAGCCCCAGCATTTT. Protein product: CASSSQGLIGNQPQHF.

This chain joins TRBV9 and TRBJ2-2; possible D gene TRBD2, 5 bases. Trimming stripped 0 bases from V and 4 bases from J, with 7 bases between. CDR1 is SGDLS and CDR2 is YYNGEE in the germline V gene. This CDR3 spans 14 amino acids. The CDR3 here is CASSVVEGTGELFF. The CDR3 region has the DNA TGTGCCAGCAGCGTAGTTGAGGGCACCGGGGAGCTGTTTTTT.

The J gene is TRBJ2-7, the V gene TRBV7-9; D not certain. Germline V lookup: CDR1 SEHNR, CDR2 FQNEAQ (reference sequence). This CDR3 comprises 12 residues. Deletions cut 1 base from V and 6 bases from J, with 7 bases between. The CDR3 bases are TGTGCCAGCAGCTTAGGGGTAGGCGAGCAGTACTTC. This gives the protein CASSLGVGEQYF.

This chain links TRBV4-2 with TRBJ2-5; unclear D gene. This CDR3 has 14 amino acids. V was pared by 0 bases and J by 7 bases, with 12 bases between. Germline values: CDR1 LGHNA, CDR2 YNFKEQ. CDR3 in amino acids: CASSQDLPGGTQYF. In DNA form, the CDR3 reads TGTGCCAGCAGCCAAGATTTACCCGGCGGGACCCAGTACTTC.

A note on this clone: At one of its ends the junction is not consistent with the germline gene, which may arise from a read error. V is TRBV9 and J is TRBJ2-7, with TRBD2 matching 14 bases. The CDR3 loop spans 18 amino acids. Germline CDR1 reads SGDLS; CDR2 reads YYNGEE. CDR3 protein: CASSAGLAGGATPYEQCF. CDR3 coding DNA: TGTGCCAGCAGCGCCGGACTAGCGGGAGGAGCAACCCCCTACGAGCAGTGCTTC.

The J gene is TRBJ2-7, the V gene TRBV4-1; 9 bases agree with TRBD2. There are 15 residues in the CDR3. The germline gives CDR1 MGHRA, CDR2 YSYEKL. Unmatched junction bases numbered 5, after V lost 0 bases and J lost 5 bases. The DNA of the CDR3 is TGCGCCAGCAGCCAAGACTCGCGGGAGGGCAACGAGCAGTACTTC. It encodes CASSQDSREGNEQYF.

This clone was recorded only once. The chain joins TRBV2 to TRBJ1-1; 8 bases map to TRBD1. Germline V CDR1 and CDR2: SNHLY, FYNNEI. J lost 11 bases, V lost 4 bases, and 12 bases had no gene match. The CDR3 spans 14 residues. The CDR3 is CASSARTGFWSAFF. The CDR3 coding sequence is TGTGCCAGCAGTGCTCGGACAGGGTTTTGGAGTGCTTTCTTT.

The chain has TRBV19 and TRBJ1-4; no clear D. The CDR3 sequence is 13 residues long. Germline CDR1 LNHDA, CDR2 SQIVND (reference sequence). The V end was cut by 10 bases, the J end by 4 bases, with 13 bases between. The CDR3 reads CATRHLINEKLFF. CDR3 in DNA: TGTGCCACCCGACACTTAATTAATGAAAAACTGTTTTTT. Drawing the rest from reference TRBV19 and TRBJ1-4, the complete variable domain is DGGITQSPKYLFRKEGQNVTLSCEQNLNHDAMYWYRQDPGQGLRLIYYSQIVNDFQKGDIAEGYSVSREKKESFPLTVTSAQKNPTAFYLCATRHLINEKLFFGSGTQLSVL.

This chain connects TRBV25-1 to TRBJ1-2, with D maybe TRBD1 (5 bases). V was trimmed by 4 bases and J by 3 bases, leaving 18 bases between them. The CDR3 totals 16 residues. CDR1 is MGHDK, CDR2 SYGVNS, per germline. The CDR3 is CASSGSVVRQHYGYTF. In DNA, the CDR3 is TGTGCCAGCAGTGGCTCTGTGGTCCGACAGCACTATGGCTACACCTTC.

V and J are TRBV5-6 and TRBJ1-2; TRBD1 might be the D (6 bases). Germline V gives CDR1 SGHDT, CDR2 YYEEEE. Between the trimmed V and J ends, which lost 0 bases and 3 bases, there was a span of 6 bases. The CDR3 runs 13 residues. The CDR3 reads CASSLGQDYGYTF. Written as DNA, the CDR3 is TGTGCCAGCAGCTTGGGACAGGACTATGGCTACACCTTC.

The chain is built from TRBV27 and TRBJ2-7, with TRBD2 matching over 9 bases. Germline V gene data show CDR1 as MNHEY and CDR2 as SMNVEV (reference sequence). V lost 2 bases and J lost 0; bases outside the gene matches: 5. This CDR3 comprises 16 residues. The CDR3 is CASSLGLAQSSYEQYF. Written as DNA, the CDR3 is TGTGCCAGCAGTTTAGGACTAGCGCAGAGCTCCTACGAGCAGTACTTC.

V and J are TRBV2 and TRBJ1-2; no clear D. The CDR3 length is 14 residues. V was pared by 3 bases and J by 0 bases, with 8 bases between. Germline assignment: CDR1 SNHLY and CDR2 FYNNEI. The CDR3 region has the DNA TGTGCCAGCAGTGATCCCGGGACTAACTATGGCTACACCTTC. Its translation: CASSDPGTNYGYTF.

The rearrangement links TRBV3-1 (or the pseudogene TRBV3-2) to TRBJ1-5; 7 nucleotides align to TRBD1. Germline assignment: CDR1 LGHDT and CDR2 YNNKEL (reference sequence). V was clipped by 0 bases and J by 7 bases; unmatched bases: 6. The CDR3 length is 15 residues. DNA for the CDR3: TGTGCCAGCAGCCAAGATGGGACAGAGACACAGCCCCAGCATTTT. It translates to CASSQDGTETQPQHF.

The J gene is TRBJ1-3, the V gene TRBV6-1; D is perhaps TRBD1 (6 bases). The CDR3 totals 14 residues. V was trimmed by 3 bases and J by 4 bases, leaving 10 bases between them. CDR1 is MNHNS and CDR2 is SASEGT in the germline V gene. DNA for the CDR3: TGTGCCAGCAGTGAGGGGGCTTACGGAAACACCATATATTTT. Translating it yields CASSEGAYGNTIYF.

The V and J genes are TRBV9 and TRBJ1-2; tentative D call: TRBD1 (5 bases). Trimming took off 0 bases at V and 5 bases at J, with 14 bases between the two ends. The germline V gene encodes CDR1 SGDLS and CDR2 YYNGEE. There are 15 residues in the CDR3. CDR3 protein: CASSVGLGREYGYTF. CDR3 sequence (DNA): TGTGCCAGCAGCGTAGGTCTGGGGCGAGAGTATGGCTACACCTTC.

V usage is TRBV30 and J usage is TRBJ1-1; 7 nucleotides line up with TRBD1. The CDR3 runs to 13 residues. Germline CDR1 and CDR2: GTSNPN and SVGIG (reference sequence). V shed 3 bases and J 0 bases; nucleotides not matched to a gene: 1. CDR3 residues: CAWRTGLNTEAFF. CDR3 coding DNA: TGTGCCTGGAGGACAGGGTTGAACACTGAAGCTTTCTTT.

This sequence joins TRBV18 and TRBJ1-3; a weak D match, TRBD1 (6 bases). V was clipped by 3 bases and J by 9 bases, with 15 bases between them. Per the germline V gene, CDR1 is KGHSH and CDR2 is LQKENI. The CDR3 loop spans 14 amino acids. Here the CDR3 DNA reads TGTGCCAGCTCACCTTCCAGGGAAGGGGGCACCATATATTTT. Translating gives CASSPSREGGTIYF.

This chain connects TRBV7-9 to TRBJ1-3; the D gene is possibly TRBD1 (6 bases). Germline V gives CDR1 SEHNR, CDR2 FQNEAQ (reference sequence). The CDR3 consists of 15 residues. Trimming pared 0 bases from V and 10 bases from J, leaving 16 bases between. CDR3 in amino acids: CASSLAPGELDTIYF. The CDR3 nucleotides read TGTGCCAGCAGCTTAGCTCCAGGGGAGTTAGATACCATATATTTT.

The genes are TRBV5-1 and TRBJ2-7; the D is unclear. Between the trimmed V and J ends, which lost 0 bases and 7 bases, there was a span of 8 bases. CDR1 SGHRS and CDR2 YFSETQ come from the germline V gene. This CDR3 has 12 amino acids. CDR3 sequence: CASSLVMDEQYF. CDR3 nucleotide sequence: TGCGCCAGCAGCTTGGTGATGGATGAGCAGTACTTC.

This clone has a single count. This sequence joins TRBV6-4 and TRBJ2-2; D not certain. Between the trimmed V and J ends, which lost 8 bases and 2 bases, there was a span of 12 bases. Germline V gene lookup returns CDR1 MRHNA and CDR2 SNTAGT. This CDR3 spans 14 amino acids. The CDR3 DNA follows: TGTGCCAGCCGCCTTGAGGAAAACACCGGGGAGCTGTTTTTT. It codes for CASRLEENTGELFF.

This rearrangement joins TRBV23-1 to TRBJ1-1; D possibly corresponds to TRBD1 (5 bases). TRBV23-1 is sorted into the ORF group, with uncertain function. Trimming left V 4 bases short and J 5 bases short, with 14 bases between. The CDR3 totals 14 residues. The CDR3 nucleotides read TGCGCCAGCAGTCTCCGGGACGGAGGAACTGAAGCTTTCTTT. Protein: CASSLRDGGTEAFF.

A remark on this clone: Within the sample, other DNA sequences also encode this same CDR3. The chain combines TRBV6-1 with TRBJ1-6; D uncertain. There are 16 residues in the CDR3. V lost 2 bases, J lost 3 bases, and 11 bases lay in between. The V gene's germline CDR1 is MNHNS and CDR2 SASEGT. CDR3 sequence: CASSEQDRDYNSPLHF. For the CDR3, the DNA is TGTGCCAGCAGTGAACAGGACCGGGACTATAATTCACCCCTCCACTTT.

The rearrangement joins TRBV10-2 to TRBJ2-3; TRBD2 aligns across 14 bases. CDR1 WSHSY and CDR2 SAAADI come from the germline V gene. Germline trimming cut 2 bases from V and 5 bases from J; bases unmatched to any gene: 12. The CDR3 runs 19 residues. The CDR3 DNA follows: TGCGCCAGCAGTGAGGGGCCCCCCCGACTAGCGGGGGGGGGAGATACGCAGTATTTT. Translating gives CASSEGPPRLAGGGDTQYF.

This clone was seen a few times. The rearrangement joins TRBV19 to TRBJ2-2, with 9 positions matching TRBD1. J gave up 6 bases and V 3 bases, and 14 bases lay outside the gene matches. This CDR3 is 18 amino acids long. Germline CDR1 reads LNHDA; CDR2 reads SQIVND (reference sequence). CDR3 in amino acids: CASSIGTGTNIRPGELFF. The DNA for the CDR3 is TGTGCCAGTAGTATCGGGACAGGGACGAATATCCGCCCCGGGGAGCTGTTTTTT. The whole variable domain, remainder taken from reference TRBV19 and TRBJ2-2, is DGGITQSPKYLFRKEGQNVTLSCEQNLNHDAMYWYRQDPGQGLRLIYYSQIVNDFQKGDIAEGYSVSREKKESFPLTVTSAQKNPTAFYLCASSIGTGTNIRPGELFFGEGSRLTVL.

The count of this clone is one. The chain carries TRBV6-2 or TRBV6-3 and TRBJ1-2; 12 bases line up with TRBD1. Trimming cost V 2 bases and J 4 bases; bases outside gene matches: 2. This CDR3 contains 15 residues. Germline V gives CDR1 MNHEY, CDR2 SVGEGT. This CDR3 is CASSYGTGGSYGYTF. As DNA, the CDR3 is TGTGCCAGCAGTTACGGGACAGGGGGCAGCTATGGCTACACCTTC.

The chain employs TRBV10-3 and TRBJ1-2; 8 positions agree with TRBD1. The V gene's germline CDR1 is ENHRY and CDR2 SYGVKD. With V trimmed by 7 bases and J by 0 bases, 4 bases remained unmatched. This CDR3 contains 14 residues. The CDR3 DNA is TGTGCCATCATAGGACAGGGCCCTAACTATGGCTACACCTTC. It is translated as CAIIGQGPNYGYTF.

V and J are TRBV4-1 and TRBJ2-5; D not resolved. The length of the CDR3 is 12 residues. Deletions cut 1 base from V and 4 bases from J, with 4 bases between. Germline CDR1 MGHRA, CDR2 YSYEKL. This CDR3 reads CASSQGGETQYF. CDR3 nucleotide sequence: TGCGCCAGCAGCCAAGGCGGAGAGACCCAGTACTTC.